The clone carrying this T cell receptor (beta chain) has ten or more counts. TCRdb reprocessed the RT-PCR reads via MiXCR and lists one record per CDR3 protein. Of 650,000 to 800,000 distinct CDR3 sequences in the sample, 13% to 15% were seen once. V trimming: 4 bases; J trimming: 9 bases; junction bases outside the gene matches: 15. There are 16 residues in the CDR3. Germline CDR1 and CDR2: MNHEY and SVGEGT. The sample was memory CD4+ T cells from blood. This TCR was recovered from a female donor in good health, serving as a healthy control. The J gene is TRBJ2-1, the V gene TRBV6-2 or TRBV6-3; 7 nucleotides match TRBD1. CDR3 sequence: CASSFLPDRERGEQFF. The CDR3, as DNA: TGTGCCAGCAGTTTCCTCCCCGACAGGGAAAGGGGTGAGCAGTTCTTC.